A selection of T cell receptor beta chains follows, all from one sample in a study of shared clonotypes between healthy human individuals. Clones were read by immunoSEQ multiplex PCR, and TCRdb kept only the in-frame ones, dropping some. The data contain a few million clones, just over 90% of them seen just once; the ten biggest clones take up around 0.14%. The sequenced sample consisted of naive CD4+ T cells sorted from blood. Receptors were obtained from a young man in good health. The CDR3 runs from the conserved cysteine through the conserved F or W. Fields, in order: V gene, J gene, D gene, clone size, CDR3 DNA, CDR3 protein. D genes are given only for firm matches. Only part of the rows carry a size: once, few, many, or a class if the clone is expanded.

>TRBV10-1|TRBJ2-1|NA|NA
TGCGCCAGCAGTGAAAGGCCCCCCTCGGGAGCCGACAATGAGCAGTTCTTC
CASSERPPSGADNEQFF
>TRBV5-6|TRBJ1-5|TRBD1|NA
TGTGCCAGCAGCTTACATACAGGGGGCGGCAATCAGCCCCAGCATTTT
CASSLHTGGGNQPQHF
>TRBV7-9|TRBJ2-2|TRBD2|NA
TGTGCCAGCAGCTTAGTGAGGTCTAGCGGTTGGAACACCGGGGAGCTGTTTTTT
CASSLVRSSGWNTGELFF
>TRBV29-1|TRBJ2-2|TRBD2|NA
TGCAGCGGGAGGACTAGCGAGAACACCGGGGAGCTGTTTTTT
CSGRTSENTGELFF
>TRBV5-1|TRBJ1-3|NA|NA
TGCGCCAGCAGGTTGACTCTCTCTGGAAACACCATATATTTT
CASRLTLSGNTIYF
>TRBV6-1|TRBJ2-3|TRBD2|NA
TGTGCCAGCAGTGAATTGCGGGGGGGCACAGATACGCAGTATTTT
CASSELRGGTDTQYF
>TRBV19|TRBJ2-3|TRBD1|NA
TGTGCCAGTACCCCAACAGGACAGGGGGCGGGGCGAAATACGCAGTATTTT
CASTPTGQGAGRNTQYF
>TRBV6-1|TRBJ2-5|NA|NA
TGTGCCAGCAGTGAAAGACAGGCTCTGGGGGAGACCCAGTACTTC
CASSERQALGETQYF
>TRBV6-5|TRBJ2-7|TRBD1|NA
TGTGCCAGCAGTTACCACGGACAGGGTTCCTACGAGCAGTACTTC
CASSYHGQGSYEQYF
>TRBV28|TRBJ2-7|TRBD2|NA
TGTGCCAGCAGTTCCGGGACTAGTGCGGCCTACGAGCAGTACTTC
CASSSGTSAAYEQYF
>TRBV6-5|TRBJ2-7|TRBD2|NA
TGTGCCAGCAGCCGCCGGACTAGCGGATACGAGCAGTACTTC
CASSRRTSGYEQYF
>TRBV2|TRBJ1-2|TRBD1|NA
TGTGCCAGCAGCAGGACAGGGGAAGGCTACACCTTC
CASSRTGEGYTF
>TRBV19|TRBJ2-1|NA|NA
TGTGCCAGTAGGCCCTCGAGGGGTAGGGATGAGCAGTTCTTC
CASRPSRGRDEQFF
>TRBV19|TRBJ2-3|NA|NA
TGTGCCAGTAGTCCCGGGGGCACCCGCACAGATACGCAGTATTTT
CASSPGGTRTDTQYF
>TRBV6-6|TRBJ2-3|NA|NA
TGTGCCAGCAGTTACGGGGGGACCGCGGATACGCAGTATTTT
CASSYGGTADTQYF
>TRBV7-9|TRBJ1-2|NA|NA
TGTGCCAGCAGTCAAACAGGGAGGAATCAGAATGGCTACACCTTC
CASSQTGRNQNGYTF
>TRBV6-5|TRBJ1-1|NA|few
TGTGCCAGCAGTTACACGGGACTAGCTTTCTTT
CASSYTGLAFF
>TRBV7-2|TRBJ2-3|TRBD2|NA
TGTGCCAGCAGCTCCGGACTAGCGGGAGGGGCAGATACGCAGTATTTT
CASSSGLAGGADTQYF
>TRBV19|TRBJ1-1|NA|NA
TGTGCCAGTAGTATATCCAGGTTGAACACTGAAGCTTTCTTT
CASSISRLNTEAFF
>TRBV7-9|TRBJ2-7|TRBD1|once
TGTGCCAGCACAAGAACCGGGACAGGGGCCTACGAGCAGTACTTC
CASTRTGTGAYEQYF
>TRBV6-4|TRBJ2-4|NA|NA
TGTGCCAGCAGTGACACCGAGGTCGACGGGCCCAAAAACATTCAGTACTTC
CASSDTEVDGPKNIQYF
>TRBV6-5|TRBJ2-5|NA|NA
TGTGCCAGCAGTCAATCAGAGACCCAGTACTTC
CASSQSETQYF
>TRBV18|TRBJ2-7|NA|NA
TGTGCCAGCTCACTCACTAGTGTCTACGAGCAGTACTTC
CASSLTSVYEQYF
>TRBV11-1|TRBJ1-2|NA|NA
TGTGCCAGCAGCTTAACAGATAACTATGGCTACACCTTC
CASSLTDNYGYTF
>TRBV7-9|TRBJ2-5|NA|NA
TGTGCCAGCAGCTTAGGGCTAGCGATGCAAGAGACCCAGTACTTC
CASSLGLAMQETQYF
>TRBV4-3|TRBJ2-1|TRBD2|NA
TGCGCCAGCAGCCAAGTTTCTAGCGGGAGAGATGAGCAGTTCTTC
CASSQVSSGRDEQFF
>TRBV4-1|TRBJ1-6|NA|NA
TGCGCCAGCAGCCCCGGGAATTCACCCCTCCACTTT
CASSPGNSPLHF
>TRBV10-1|TRBJ2-3|NA|NA
TGCGCCAGCAGTGAGTGGACCACAGATACGCAGTATTTT
CASSEWTTDTQYF
>TRBV29-1|TRBJ1-1|NA|NA
TGCAGCGCCAAGGGGGAACCAACCAACACTGAAGCTTTCTTT
CSAKGEPTNTEAFF
>TRBV30|TRBJ2-4|NA|NA
TGTGCCTGGAGTACTGGGGGGCTAGCCAAAAACATTCAGTACTTC
CAWSTGGLAKNIQYF
>TRBV6-4|TRBJ1-1|NA|NA
TGTGCCAGCAGTGACTCCCGGGTCAGACTCACTGAAGCTTTCTTT
CASSDSRVRLTEAFF
>TRBV4-3|TRBJ2-3|NA|NA
TGCGCCAGCAGCCAAGATCTGACTAGTTTTCCAGATACGCAGTATTTT
CASSQDLTSFPDTQYF
>TRBV7-9|TRBJ1-4|TRBD1|once
TGTGCCAGCAGCTCGACCCGACAGGGGGCTAATGAAAAACTGTTTTTT
CASSSTRQGANEKLFF
>TRBV9|TRBJ2-2|NA|NA
TGTGCCAGCAGCGTAGTTTCAGGGAACACCGGGGAGCTGTTTTTT
CASSVVSGNTGELFF
>TRBV7-9|TRBJ2-5|NA|NA
TGTGCCAGCAGCTCCGTTTTCGGGGATCGAGAGACCCAGTACTTC
CASSSVFGDRETQYF
>TRBV7-2|TRBJ2-1|TRBD2|NA
TGTGCCAGCAGCCGACTAGCGGGAATTTCTGAGCAGTTCTTC
CASSRLAGISEQFF
>TRBV7-9|TRBJ1-2|NA|once
TGTGCCAGCAGCTTAGATCGGGGCAGGACTAACTATGGCTACACCTTC
CASSLDRGRTNYGYTF
>TRBV28|TRBJ2-2|NA|NA
TGTGCCAGCACCCCTGGAGGGGCCGGGGAGCTGTTTTTT
CASTPGGAGELFF
>TRBV5-4|TRBJ1-4|NA|NA
TGTGCCAGCAGCACCTCGGGGGCGTCGGGAGAAAAACTGTTTTTT
CASSTSGASGEKLFF
>TRBV5-1|TRBJ1-3|NA|NA
TGCGCCAGCAGCCAACAGCCGAGCTCTGGAAACACCATATATTTT
CASSQQPSSGNTIYF
>TRBV5-6|TRBJ2-6|TRBD1|NA
TGTGCCAGCCGGGACAGGGGCTCTGGGGCCAACGTCCTGACTTTC
CASRDRGSGANVLTF
>TRBV27|TRBJ1-2|TRBD1|NA
TGTGCCAGCAGTTCACAGGGACAGCCCTATGGCTACACCTTC
CASSSQGQPYGYTF
>TRBV2|TRBJ2-4|NA|NA
TGTGCCAGCAGTGAGGGCAGGCAAAACATTCAGTACTTC
CASSEGRQNIQYF
>TRBV19|TRBJ2-1|TRBD2|NA
TGTGCCAGTAGTATAGCTAGGAGCGGGAGGGCAAATGAGCAGTTCTTC
CASSIARSGRANEQFF
>TRBV11-2|TRBJ1-4|TRBD1|NA
TGTGCCAGCAGCAAACAGGGGCCAGAAAAACTGTTTTTT
CASSKQGPEKLFF
>TRBV29-1|TRBJ2-1|NA|NA
TGCAGCGTTGAAGAAGGGGGAACCTACAATGAGCAGTTCTTC
CSVEEGGTYNEQFF
>TRBV10-3|TRBJ1-4|NA|NA
TGTGCCATCAGTGAGGGGCTACTCGGTGAAAAACTGTTTTTT
CAISEGLLGEKLFF
>TRBV30|TRBJ2-1|NA|NA
TGTGCCTGGAATGAGGGAACCCGCTCCTACAATGAGCAGTTCTTC
CAWNEGTRSYNEQFF
>TRBV29-1|TRBJ1-4|NA|NA
TGCAGCGTTACCGTTGGTAGGGGAGGGGCAACTAATGAAAAACTGTTTTTT
CSVTVGRGGATNEKLFF
>TRBV29-1|TRBJ2-7|TRBD1|NA
TGCAGCGTTACGACAGGGGGCTCGGGCGAGCAGTACTTC
CSVTTGGSGEQYF
>TRBV10-3|TRBJ2-2|NA|NA
TGTGCCATCGGAGCGGACACCGGGGAGCTGTTTTTT
CAIGADTGELFF
>TRBV27|TRBJ2-2|NA|NA
TGTGCCAGTGGCTGGCTTAACACCGGGGAGCTGTTTTTT
CASGWLNTGELFF
>TRBV4-3|TRBJ1-2|NA|NA
TGCGCCAGCAGCCAAGATACGGTTAACTATGGCTACACCTTC
CASSQDTVNYGYTF